This is a list of T cell receptor beta chains from one sample in a study of tissue-resident memory T cells in lung cancer. TCRdb independently ran MiXCR on the reads; one entry per CDR3 protein. The repertoire holds nearly 200 distinct CDR3 sequences, with 8.8% as singletons. The sample taken for sequencing was CD103- CD8+ T cells from lung tumor tissue. These receptors all come from a human donor with treatment-naive lung cancer (subtype not recorded). Each CDR3 is given with its conserved first and last residue. D genes are given only for firm matches. A clone size is listed for some rows: how often the clone was seen (once, few, many), or a class if it is expanded.

>TRBD2|TRBJ2-1|hyperexpanded|TRBV2
TGTGCCAGCGCCGGGACTAGCGAGTCCAATGAGCAGTTCTTC
CASAGTSESNEQFF
>TRBD2|TRBJ2-1|large|TRBV7-2
TGTGCCAGCAGCCCTCTGACTAGCGGGGATGAGCAGTTCTTC
CASSPLTSGDEQFF
>NA|TRBJ2-3|NA|TRBV29-1
TGCAGCGTTGTGCCTCCCGGGGGCCCAGATACGCAGTATTTT
CSVVPPGGPDTQYF
>TRBD1|TRBJ2-1|large|TRBV19
TGTGCCAGTAGTTCACCGACAGGGGGCCCCTACAATGAGCAGTTCTTC
CASSSPTGGPYNEQFF
>TRBD2|TRBJ2-5|large|TRBV12-3/TRBV12-4
TGTGCCAGCAGTTTAGGTAGCGGGCAAGAGACCCAGTACTTC
CASSLGSGQETQYF
>TRBD2|TRBJ2-2|hyperexpanded|TRBV7-3
TGTGCCAGCAGCGTTAGCGGGGGGGCGACCGGGGAGCTGTTTTTT
CASSVSGGATGELFF
>NA|TRBJ2-1|few|TRBV5-1
TGCGCCAGCAGCTTGGAGGTCGGCTATGAGCAGTTCTTC
CASSLEVGYEQFF
>NA|TRBJ1-2|large|TRBV4-3
TGCGCCAGCAGCCAAGGGCAGTTCTATGGCTACACCTTC
CASSQGQFYGYTF
>TRBD2|TRBJ2-1|large|TRBV29-1
TGCAGCGCAGGGGGGACTAGCGGGGGGATTGAGCAGTTCTTC
CSAGGTSGGIEQFF
>TRBD2|TRBJ2-7|large|TRBV20-1
TGCAGTGCTAGACCACTAGCGAGGGTAAACTACGAGCAGTACTTC
CSARPLARVNYEQYF
>NA|TRBJ2-7|large|TRBV7-9
TGTGCCAGCAGCTTCCCCCTCGGAGGGCAGTCCTACGAGCAGTACTTC
CASSFPLGGQSYEQYF
>TRBD2|TRBJ2-5|medium-sized|TRBV7-2
TGTGCCAGCAGCTTGGGGGCGGGACTAGCGACGGCGGAGACCCAGTACTTC
CASSLGAGLATAETQYF
>NA|TRBJ1-1|hyperexpanded|TRBV12-3/TRBV12-4
TGTGCCAGCTCTGACTCCCGGGAGGGGGAGCGAGGAACTGAAGCTTTCTTT
CASSDSREGERGTEAFF
>NA|TRBJ2-2|large|TRBV18
TGTGCCAGCTCACCCTTGGACGACCCCACCGGGGAGCTGTTTTTT
CASSPLDDPTGELFF
>TRBD1|TRBJ1-2|large|TRBV10-3
TGTGCCATCAGTGAGAGGGACAGCGGGACTAACTATGGCTACACCTTC
CAISERDSGTNYGYTF
>TRBD2|TRBJ2-1|NA|TRBV2
TGTGAAAGAGCCGGGACTAGCGAGTCCAATGAGCAGTTCTTC
CERAGTSESNEQFF
>NA|TRBJ1-2|large|TRBV12-3/TRBV12-4
TGTGCCAGCAGTTATGGACAGAACTATGGCTACACCTTC
CASSYGQNYGYTF
>NA|TRBJ1-3|large|TRBV21-1
TGTGCCAGCAGCAGGACAGATCCTAACCCTGGAAACACCATATATTTT
CASSRTDPNPGNTIYF
>TRBD1|TRBJ2-5|medium-sized|TRBV7-3
TGTGCCAGCAGTCCCCGACAGGGGAAGACCCAGTACTTC
CASSPRQGKTQYF
>NA|TRBJ1-4|medium-sized|TRBV27
TGTGCCAGCAGCCCGGTAACGGTCCGTAATGAAAAACTGTTTTTT
CASSPVTVRNEKLFF
>TRBD1|TRBJ1-5|few|TRBV5-6
TGTGCCAGCAGCGTAGGGACAGATTATAGCAATCAGCCCCAGCATTTT
CASSVGTDYSNQPQHF
>NA|TRBJ2-7|large|TRBV7-6
TGTGCCAGCAGCTTAGCAGGCGGAGAGCAGTACTTC
CASSLAGGEQYF
>NA|TRBJ2-3|medium-sized|TRBV11-2
TGTGCCAGCAGCCTGATCCCCGGGGCCACAGATACGCAGTATTTT
CASSLIPGATDTQYF
>NA|TRBJ2-2|large|TRBV7-9
TGTGCCAGCAGCCCTCCGGGTAGGGAGAACACCGGGGAGCTGTTTTTT
CASSPPGRENTGELFF
>TRBD1|TRBJ2-5|large|TRBV5-6
TGTGCCAGCAGCTTGGCGAGACAGGGAAAGGAGACCCAGTACTTC
CASSLARQGKETQYF
>NA|TRBJ2-2|large|TRBV4-2
TGTGCCAGCAGCCAAGATCTCTGGACAATGAACACCGGGGAGCTGTTTTTT
CASSQDLWTMNTGELFF
>NA|TRBJ2-3|large|TRBV11-3
TGTGCCAGCAGTGACAGCCAATTCACAGATACGCAGTATTTT
CASSDSQFTDTQYF
>NA|TRBJ1-5|large|TRBV19
TGTGCCAGTTCAGGGGACGAGGGTCAGCCCCAGCATTTT
CASSGDEGQPQHF
>NA|TRBJ2-1|once|TRBV20-1
TGCAGTGCTCCATTTGGGACCAATGAGCAGTTCTTC
CSAPFGTNEQFF